This TCR beta chain appears in the sequencing data of a study of T-cell reconstitution after alpha-beta-depleted transplantation in children. The sample holds a few counts of this clonotype. The V end lost 5 bases, the J end lost 6 bases, and 17 bases lay between the germline ends. The CDR3 has 14 residues. Germline-derived CDR1 and CDR2 are SGHRS and YFSETQ. The TCRbeta library incorporated unique molecular identifiers. TCRdb re-derived calls from the PCR reads in MiXCR, one entry per CDR3 protein. The sample carries nearly 550,000 distinct CDR3 sequences, 15% to 20% recorded once. The V call is TRBV5-1, the J call TRBJ1-1; D gene uncertain. The input for sequencing was PBMCs from the stem cell graft donor, taken from the stem cell graft. The sequence came from a human donor who donated a stem cell graft to a child with acute lymphoblastic leukemia. The CDR3 DNA is TGCGCCAGCAGAGAGGAGCTTCCGTCGGCTGAAGCTTTCTTT. It is translated as CASREELPSAEAFF.